This T cell receptor (beta chain) was captured in a study of blood T cell repertoires in COVID-19. The table came from immunoSEQ multiplex PCR; TCRdb's copy has only in-frame clones and leaves some out. The data show roughly 140,000 clones, roughly 86% seen once. Sequencing was carried out using peripheral blood. The receptor's source is a human donor in a cohort sampled during active COVID-19.

This CDR3 is CASSERQGVSTQETQYF. CDR3 nucleotides: TGTGCCAGCAGTGAACGACAGGGGGTATCTACCCAGGAGACCCAGTACTTC. This rearrangement joins TRBV28 to TRBJ2-5; 9 nucleotides align to TRBD1. The V gene's germline CDR1 is MDHEN and CDR2 SYDVKM. J was trimmed by 5 bases and V by 5 bases; bases with no gene match: 15. The CDR3 extends over 17 amino acids. The complete variable domain, with remaining parts taken from reference TRBV28 and TRBJ2-5, reads DVKVTQSSRYLVKRTGEKVFLECVQDMDHENMFWYRQDPGLGLRLIYFSYDVKMKEKGDIPEGYSVSREKKERFSLILESASTNQTSMYLCASSERQGVSTQETQYFGPGTRLLVL.